This is a list of T cell receptor beta chains from one sample in a study of CD8+ T cells in alopecia areata. Method: immunoSEQ multiplex PCR; TCRdb's copy keeps in-frame clones and lacks some. This sample has about 140,000 clones, with roughly 82% found just once. The sequences come from CD8+ T cells sorted from blood, collected at week 4, from a patient treated with tofacitinib. The source is a human donor with alopecia areata. The CDR3 runs from the conserved cysteine through the conserved F or W. The order of the fields is J gene, clone size, CDR3 length, V gene, D gene, CDR3 DNA, CDR3 protein. A D gene is named only where the DNA matches it firmly. A clone size is listed for some rows: how often the clone was seen (once, few, many), or a class if it is expanded.

TRBJ1-1,once,14,TRBV5-1,-,TGCGCCAGCAGCCCGTTGGGCGGGAACACTGAAGCTTTCTTT,CASSPLGGNTEAFF
TRBJ2-5,-,18,TRBV11-2,TRBD2,TGTGCCAGCAGCTTGTATGTCGTTGGCGGGGGGCCTGGGGAGACCCAGTACTTC,CASSLYVVGGGPGETQYF
TRBJ2-1,-,13,TRBV27,-,TGTGCCAGCAGTTTTGGAGGTATCAATGAGCAGTTCTTC,CASSFGGINEQFF
TRBJ2-7,once,13,TRBV29-1,-,TGCAGCGTTGAACACCGACAGCCCTACGAGCAGTACTTC,CSVEHRQPYEQYF
TRBJ2-7,-,12,TRBV7-2,-,TGTGCCAGCAGCTTAACCGCCTACGAGCAGTACTTC,CASSLTAYEQYF
TRBJ2-1,-,17,TRBV5-1,-,TGCGCCAGCAGCAAAGGTTTGGATTTCAGCTCCTACAATGAGCAGTTCTTC,CASSKGLDFSSYNEQFF
TRBJ2-7,-,12,TRBV7-9,-,TGTGCCAGCAGCTTAGGAGTGGGGGAGCAGTACTTC,CASSLGVGEQYF
TRBJ2-7,-,12,TRBV7-9,-,TGTGCCAGCATGGGAGAAGCCTACGAGCAGTACTTC,CASMGEAYEQYF
TRBJ2-3,-,16,TRBV6-1,TRBD2,TGTGCCAGCAGTGAAGCTAGCGGGGGGGCCACAGATACGCAGTATTTT,CASSEASGGATDTQYF
TRBJ1-1,-,15,TRBV13,-,TGTGCCAGCAGCTTAGGGCCAGGCCCGAACACTGAAGCTTTCTTT,CASSLGPGPNTEAFF
TRBJ2-7,once,16,TRBV9,-,TGTGCCAGCAGCCCCGTGGGTAGGGGGCTGGGGGGCGAGCAGTACTTC,CASSPVGRGLGGEQYF
TRBJ2-7,-,12,TRBV10-3,-,TGTGCCATCAGTTCCGGGGCCCTGGAGCAGTACTTC,CAISSGALEQYF
TRBJ2-5,-,11,TRBV11-2,-,TGTGCCAGCAAACAGAGTCTGGCCCAGTACTTC,CASKQSLAQYF
TRBJ1-2,-,15,TRBV7-9,-,TGTGCCAGCAGCGCGGACGGTGGAATTCACTATGGCTACACCTTC,CASSADGGIHYGYTF
TRBJ2-5,-,14,TRBV5-1,-,TGCGCCAGCAGCCTGACAGACCCCCAAGAGACCCAGTACTTC,CASSLTDPQETQYF
TRBJ2-4,-,15,TRBV11-3,-,TGTGCCAGCAGCTTAGAAGAGGGGCCAAAAAACATTCAGTACTTC,CASSLEEGPKNIQYF
TRBJ2-2,-,15,TRBV7-6,TRBD2,TGTGCCAGCAGCTTACTAGCGGTGAACACCGGGGAGCTGTTTTTT,CASSLLAVNTGELFF
TRBJ2-2,-,16,TRBV11-3,TRBD2,TGTGCCAGCAGCTCCCACGGGGGGGCCAGTGGCGGGGAGCTGTTTTTT,CASSSHGGASGGELFF
TRBJ2-5,-,14,TRBV2,-,TGTGCCAGCAGTGACCCCCAAGTTACATGGACCCAGTACTTC,CASSDPQVTWTQYF
TRBJ2-5,large,14,TRBV10-2,TRBD1,TGCGCCAGCAGCGGGACAGAGATTCAAGAGACCCAGTACTTC,CASSGTEIQETQYF
TRBJ2-2,-,15,TRBV5-4,TRBD1,TGTGCCAGCAGCTCTCGGGACAGGGGAATCGGGGAGCTGTTTTTT,CASSSRDRGIGELFF
TRBJ1-1,-,12,TRBV11-1,-,TGTGCCAGCAGTTACGGGAACACTGAAGCTTTCTTT,CASSYGNTEAFF
TRBJ1-6,-,16,TRBV11-1,-,TGTGCCAGCAGCGTCGCCCTACTAGGGAATAATTCACCCCTCCACTTT,CASSVALLGNNSPLHF
TRBJ2-7,-,13,TRBV27,-,TGTGCCAGCAGTTTACGGTTGGCCTACGAGCAGTACTTC,CASSLRLAYEQYF
TRBJ2-7,-,12,TRBV7-9,TRBD1,TGTGCCAGCAGCCACAGGGGCTACGAGCAGTACTTC,CASSHRGYEQYF
TRBJ2-3,-,16,TRBV27,-,TGTGCCAGCAGCAATCTAGGGACACTCAGCACAGATACGCAGTATTTT,CASSNLGTLSTDTQYF
TRBJ2-5,-,14,TRBV2,-,TGTGCCAGCATGGGGGGGCATTACCAAGAGACCCAGTACTTC,CASMGGHYQETQYF